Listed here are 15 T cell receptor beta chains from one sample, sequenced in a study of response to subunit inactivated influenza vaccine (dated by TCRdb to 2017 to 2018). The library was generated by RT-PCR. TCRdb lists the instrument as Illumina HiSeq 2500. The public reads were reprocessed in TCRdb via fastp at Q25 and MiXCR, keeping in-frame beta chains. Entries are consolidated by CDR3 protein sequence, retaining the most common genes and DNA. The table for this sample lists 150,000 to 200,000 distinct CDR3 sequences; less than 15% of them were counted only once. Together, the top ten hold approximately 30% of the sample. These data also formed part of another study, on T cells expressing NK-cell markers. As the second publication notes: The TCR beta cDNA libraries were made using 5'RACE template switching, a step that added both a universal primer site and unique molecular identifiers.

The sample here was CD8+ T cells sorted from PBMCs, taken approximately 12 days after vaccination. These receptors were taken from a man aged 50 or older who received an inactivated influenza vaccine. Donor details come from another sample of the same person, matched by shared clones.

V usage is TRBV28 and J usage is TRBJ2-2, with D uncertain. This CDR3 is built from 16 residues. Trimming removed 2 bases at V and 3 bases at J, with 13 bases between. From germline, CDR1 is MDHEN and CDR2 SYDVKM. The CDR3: CASSLMVSSHTGELFF. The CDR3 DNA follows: TGTGCCAGCAGTTTAATGGTTAGCAGCCACACCGGGGAGCTGTTTTTT.

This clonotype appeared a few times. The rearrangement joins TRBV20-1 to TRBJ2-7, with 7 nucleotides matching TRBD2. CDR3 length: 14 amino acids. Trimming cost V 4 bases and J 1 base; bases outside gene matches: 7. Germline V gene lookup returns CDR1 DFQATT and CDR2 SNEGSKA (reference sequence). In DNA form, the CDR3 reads TGCAGTGCTAATGAGCGGGGACTATCCTACGAGCAGTACTTC. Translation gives CSANERGLSYEQYF.

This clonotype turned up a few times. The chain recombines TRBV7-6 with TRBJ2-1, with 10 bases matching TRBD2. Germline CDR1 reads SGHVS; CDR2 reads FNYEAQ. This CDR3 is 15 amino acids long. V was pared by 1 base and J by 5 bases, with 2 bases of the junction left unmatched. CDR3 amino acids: CASSLEAGGHNEQFF. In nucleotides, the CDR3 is TGTGCCAGCAGCTTAGAAGCGGGGGGGCACAATGAGCAGTTCTTC.

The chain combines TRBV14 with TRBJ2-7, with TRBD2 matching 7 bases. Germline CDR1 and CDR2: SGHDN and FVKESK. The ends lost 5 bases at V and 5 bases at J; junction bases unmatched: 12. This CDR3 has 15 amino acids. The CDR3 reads CASSFLYTSDHEQYF. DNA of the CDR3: TGTGCCAGCAGCTTCCTATACACTAGCGACCACGAGCAGTACTTC.

The CDR3 nucleotides are TGCGCCAGCAGTGAGTCGGGGAATCTGAACACTGAAGCTTTCTTT. Amino acid sequence: CASSESGNLNTEAFF. This rearrangement joins TRBV10-1 to TRBJ1-1; D is undetermined. The germline V gene has CDR1 WNHNN and CDR2 SYGVQD (reference sequence). Trimming pared 0 bases from V and 0 bases from J, leaving 8 bases between. This CDR3 comprises 15 residues.

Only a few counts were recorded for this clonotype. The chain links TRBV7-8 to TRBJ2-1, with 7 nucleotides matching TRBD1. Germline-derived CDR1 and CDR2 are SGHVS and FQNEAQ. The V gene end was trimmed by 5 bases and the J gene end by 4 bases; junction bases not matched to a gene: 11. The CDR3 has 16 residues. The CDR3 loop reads CASSGYRGEVYNEQFF. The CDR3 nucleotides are TGTGCCAGCAGCGGCTACAGGGGTGAGGTATACAATGAGCAGTTCTTC. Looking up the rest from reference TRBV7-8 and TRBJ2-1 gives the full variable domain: GAGVSQSPRYKVAKRGQDVALRCDPISGHVSLFWYQQALGQGPEFLTYFQNEAQLDKSGLPSDRFFAERPEGSVSTLKIQRTQQEDSAVYLCASSGYRGEVYNEQFFGPGTRLTVL.

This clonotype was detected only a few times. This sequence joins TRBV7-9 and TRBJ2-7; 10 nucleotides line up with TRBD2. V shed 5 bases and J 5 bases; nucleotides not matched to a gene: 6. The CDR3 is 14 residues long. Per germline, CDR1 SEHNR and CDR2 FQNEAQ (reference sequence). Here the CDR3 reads CASSTGLAVHEQYF. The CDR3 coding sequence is TGTGCCAGCAGCACCGGACTAGCGGTACACGAGCAGTACTTC. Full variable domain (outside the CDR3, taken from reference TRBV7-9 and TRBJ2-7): DTGVSQNPRHKITKRGQNVTFRCDPISEHNRLYWYRQTLGQGPEFLTYFQNEAQLEKSRLLSDRFSAERPKGSFSTLEIQRTEQGDSAMYLCASSTGLAVHEQYFGPGTRLTVT.

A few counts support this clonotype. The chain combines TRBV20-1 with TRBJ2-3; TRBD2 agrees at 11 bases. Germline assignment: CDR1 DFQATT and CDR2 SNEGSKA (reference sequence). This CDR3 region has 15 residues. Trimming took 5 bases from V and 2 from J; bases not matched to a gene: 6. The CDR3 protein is CSALIAGGPTDTQYF. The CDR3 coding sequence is TGCAGTGCTCTTATAGCGGGAGGGCCCACAGATACGCAGTATTTT.

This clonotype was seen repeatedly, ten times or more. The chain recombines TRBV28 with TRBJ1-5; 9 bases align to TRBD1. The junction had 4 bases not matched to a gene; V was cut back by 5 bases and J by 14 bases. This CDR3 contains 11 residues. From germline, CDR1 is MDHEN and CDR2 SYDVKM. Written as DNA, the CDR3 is TGTGCCAGCAGTCTCCGGGACAGGGAGCATTTT. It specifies CASSLRDREHF.

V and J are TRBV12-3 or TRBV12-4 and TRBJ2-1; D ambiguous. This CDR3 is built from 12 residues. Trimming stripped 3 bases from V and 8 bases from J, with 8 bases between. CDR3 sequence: CASSFTAHEQFF. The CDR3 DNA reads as TGTGCCAGCAGTTTCACGGCACATGAGCAGTTCTTC.

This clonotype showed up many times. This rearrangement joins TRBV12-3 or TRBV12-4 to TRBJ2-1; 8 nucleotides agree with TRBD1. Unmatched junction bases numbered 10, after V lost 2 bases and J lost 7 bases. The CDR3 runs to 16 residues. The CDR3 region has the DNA TGTGCCAGCAGTTTACCCCTACAGGGGGTGGATAATGAGCAGTTCTTC. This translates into CASSLPLQGVDNEQFF.

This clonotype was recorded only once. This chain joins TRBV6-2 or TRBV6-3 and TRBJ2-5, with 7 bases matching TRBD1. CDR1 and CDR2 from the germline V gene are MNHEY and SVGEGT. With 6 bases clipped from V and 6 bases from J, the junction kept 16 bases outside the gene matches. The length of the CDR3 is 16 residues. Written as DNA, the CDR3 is TGTGCCAGCAGCCGCCAAGGCCCAGGGGGTCCGAAGACCCAGTACTTC. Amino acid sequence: CASSRQGPGGPKTQYF.

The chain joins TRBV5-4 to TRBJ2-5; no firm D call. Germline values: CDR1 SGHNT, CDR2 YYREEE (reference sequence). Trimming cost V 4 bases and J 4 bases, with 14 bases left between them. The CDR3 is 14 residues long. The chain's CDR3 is CASSAGPPGETQYF. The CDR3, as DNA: TGTGCCAGCAGCGCCGGCCCCCCAGGAGAGACCCAGTACTTC.

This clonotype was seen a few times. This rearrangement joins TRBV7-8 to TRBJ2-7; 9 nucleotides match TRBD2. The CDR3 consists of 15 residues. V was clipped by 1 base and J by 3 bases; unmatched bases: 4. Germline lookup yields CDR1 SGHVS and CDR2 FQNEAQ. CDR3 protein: CASSLDSGSFYEQYF. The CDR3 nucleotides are TGTGCCAGCAGCTTAGATAGCGGGAGTTTCTACGAGCAGTACTTC.

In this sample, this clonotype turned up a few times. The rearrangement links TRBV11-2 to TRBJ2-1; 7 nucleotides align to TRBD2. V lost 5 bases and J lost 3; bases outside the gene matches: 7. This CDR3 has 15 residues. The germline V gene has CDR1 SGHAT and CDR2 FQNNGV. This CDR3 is CASSLGVAGYNEQFF. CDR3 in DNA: TGTGCCAGCAGCCTTGGGGTAGCGGGCTACAATGAGCAGTTCTTC.